This TCR beta chain was obtained from a study of shared clonotypes between healthy human individuals. The study's findings and limits: Sharing across several donors was seen in 4% to 6.5% of naive CD4 clonotypes. Despite large depth, rarefaction showed incomplete sorted-subset sequencing.

Genomic DNA of every subset was divided equally among multiple immunoSEQ plates. The repertoire was sequenced with immunoSEQ multiplex PCR; TCRdb's copy has only in-frame clones and lacks some. The table records about 1,900,000 clones, about 95% of them present only once. Naive CD8 cells lacked CD45RO and underwent positive selection for CCR7, leaving out terminally differentiated effector memory CD45RA+ cells. With respect to this clone: Its antigen is still unknown.

CDR1 SNHLY and CDR2 FYNNEI come from the germline V gene. The V and J ends lost 0 bases and 2 bases, in that order; junction bases with no gene match: 4. The CDR3 is 16 amino acids. This chain connects TRBV2 to TRBJ2-5, with 9 bases matching TRBD2. Sequences were obtained from naive CD8+ T cells sorted from blood. The source is a man aged 18 to 29 in good health. This CDR3 is CASSEASSGEQETQYF. CDR3 bases: TGTGCCAGCAGTGAAGCGTCTAGCGGGGAACAAGAGACCCAGTACTTC.